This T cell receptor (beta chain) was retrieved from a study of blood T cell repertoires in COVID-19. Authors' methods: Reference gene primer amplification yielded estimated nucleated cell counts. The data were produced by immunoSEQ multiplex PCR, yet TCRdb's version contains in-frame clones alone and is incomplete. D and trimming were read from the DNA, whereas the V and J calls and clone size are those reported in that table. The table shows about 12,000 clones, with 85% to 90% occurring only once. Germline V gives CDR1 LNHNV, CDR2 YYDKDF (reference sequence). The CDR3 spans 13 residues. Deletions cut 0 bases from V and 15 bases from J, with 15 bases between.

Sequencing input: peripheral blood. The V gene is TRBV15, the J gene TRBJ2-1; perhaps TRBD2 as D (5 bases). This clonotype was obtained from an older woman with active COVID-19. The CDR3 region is CATSRDRASWLFF. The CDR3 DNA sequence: TGTGCCACCAGCAGAGATCGGGCTAGCTGGTTGTTCTTC.